This T cell receptor beta chain was identified in a study of blood T cells in healthy people across ages. Through a sample-barcoded 5' primer and a J-beta primer mix, a second PCR was run for about 6 to 12 cycles. Each CDR3 protein is one row after TCRdb ran MiXCR on the 5' RACE reads. The repertoire includes some 800,000 distinct CDR3 sequences, around 25% of them detected once, and more than 3% sits in the top ten. The germline V gene has CDR1 SGHDN and CDR2 FVKESK. Trimming took 0 bases from V and 5 from J; bases not matched to a gene: 9. This CDR3 is 17 amino acids long. These data were also reused for a study on T cells of mothers and their children. From that report: The authors detected no persistent microchimeric T cell clones.

The sequenced sample consisted of blood. The chain joins TRBV14 to TRBJ2-5; 10 bases match TRBD2. This TCR was recovered from a boy younger than 18 in good health. CDR3 DNA sequence: TGTGCCAGCAGCCAAGATCATCAGCGGGGGGGCCGTGAGACCCAGTACTTC. Protein sequence: CASSQDHQRGGRETQYF.